Listed below are T cell receptor beta chains from one sample, sequenced in a study of blood T cell repertoires in COVID-19. Assay: immunoSEQ multiplex PCR; the TCRdb copy retains only in-frame clones and omits some. The sample has just under 55,000 clones, 90% seen once. Specimen: peripheral blood. The origin of the receptors is a man aged 50 to 59 with acute or convalescent COVID-19. The CDR3 runs from the conserved cysteine through the conserved F or W. The D gene is left open where the match is weak. Only some rows state a clone size, as once, few, many or a class for expanded clones.

>TRBJ1-2|-|TRBV12-3/TRBV12-4|-|13
TGTGCCAGCAGTTCGACAGGTCCTTATGGCTACACCTTC
CASSSTGPYGYTF
>TRBJ2-1|-|TRBV19|TRBD2|14
TGTGCCAGTCGGGACCGCCGCGGGGGGGATGAGCAGTTCTTC
CASRDRRGGDEQFF
>TRBJ2-5|once|TRBV5-3|-|12
TGTGCCAGAACTGAGGCTGCGGGGACCCAGTACTTC
CARTEAAGTQYF
>TRBJ2-7|-|TRBV29-1|TRBD1|14
TGCAGCGTTGAGGCAGGGGGAAGGGGCTACGAGCAGTACTTC
CSVEAGGRGYEQYF
>TRBJ1-2|-|TRBV28|-|14
TGTGCCAGCAGTTTAACACAGGGCAGCTATGGCTACACCTTC
CASSLTQGSYGYTF
>TRBJ1-2|-|TRBV3-1/TRBV3-2|-|12
TGTGCCAGCAGCCAAGGCAGGGATGGCTACACCTTC
CASSQGRDGYTF
>TRBJ2-4|-|TRBV2|TRBD2|15
TGTGCCAGCAGTGATCCTAGCGGGAGGGCAAACATTCAGTACTTC
CASSDPSGRANIQYF
>TRBJ2-3|-|TRBV29-1|-|12
TGCAGCGGTGGACTCGACACAGATACGCAGTATTTT
CSGGLDTDTQYF
>TRBJ1-4|-|TRBV11-3|-|13
TGTGCCAGCAGCTTGACAGTATATGAAAAACTGTTTTTT
CASSLTVYEKLFF
>TRBJ2-1|-|TRBV23-1|TRBD1|16
TGCGCCAGCAGTCAATACGACAGGGCGTCCTACAATGAGCAGTTCTTC
CASSQYDRASYNEQFF
>TRBJ2-7|-|TRBV5-5|-|13
TGTGCCAGCAGCTTTGGCAGTCCCTACGAGCAGTACTTC
CASSFGSPYEQYF
>TRBJ1-2|-|TRBV21-1|-|18
TGTGCTACAGCCACTTATATCACGAACTCTACAGCTAACTATGGCTACACCTTC
CATATYITNSTANYGYTF
>TRBJ2-3|-|TRBV4-1|TRBD2|18
TGCGCCAGCAGCCAAGAATTGGGGACTAGCGTGATCCCAGATACGCAGTATTTT
CASSQELGTSVIPDTQYF
>TRBJ2-3|few|TRBV29-1|TRBD1|13
TGCAGCGTTCAGACAGGGTTCAGAGATACGCAGTATTTT
CSVQTGFRDTQYF
>TRBJ2-7|-|TRBV7-6|TRBD1|16
TGTGCCAGCAGCACTGGGACAGGCGTGCTTTCCTACGAGCAGTACTTC
CASSTGTGVLSYEQYF
>TRBJ1-1|-|TRBV27|TRBD1|14
TGTGCCAGCAGTTTAAGGGGGCCGGGCACTGAAGCTTTCTTT
CASSLRGPGTEAFF
>TRBJ2-1|-|TRBV11-2|TRBD2|16
TGTGCCAGCAGCTCCTTAGCGGGTAGCTCCTACAATGAGCAGTTCTTC
CASSSLAGSSYNEQFF
>TRBJ1-1|once|TRBV27|TRBD1|16
TGTGCCAGCAGCCGCACCCGGACAGGGGGCGGCACTGAAGCTTTCTTT
CASSRTRTGGGTEAFF
>TRBJ1-2|-|TRBV10-3|TRBD1|14
TGTGCCATCAGCCTGACAGGGCTTAACTATGGCTACACCTTC
CAISLTGLNYGYTF
>TRBJ1-2|-|TRBV7-2|TRBD1|14
TGTGCCAGCAGCCCTGGACAGGGCAACTATGGCTACACCTTC
CASSPGQGNYGYTF
>TRBJ2-3|once|TRBV5-4|TRBD2|17
TGTGCCAGCAGCTTGGGTGGGGCCCAGGCTCTTTCGGGGGGGCAGTATTTT
CASSLGGAQALSGGQYF
>TRBJ1-1|few|TRBV27|-|14
TGTGCCAGCAGTTGGAGGGGCGGGAACACTGAAGCTTTCTTT
CASSWRGGNTEAFF
>TRBJ1-2|-|TRBV9|-|15
TGTGCCAGCAGCCCTGGACACACCAGTAACTATGGCTACACCTTC
CASSPGHTSNYGYTF
>TRBJ2-3|-|TRBV6-2/TRBV6-3|TRBD2|16
TGTGCCAGCAGCCCCCTGGGACTAGCGGGAACAGATACGCAGTATTTT
CASSPLGLAGTDTQYF
>TRBJ2-5|-|TRBV4-2|-|11
TGTGCCAGCAGCCTCGGGGAGACCCAGTACTTC
CASSLGETQYF
>TRBJ2-3|-|TRBV9|TRBD2|17
TGTGCCAGCAGCCCCCGGCCCGGACTAGCGGGGATAGATACGCAGTATTTT
CASSPRPGLAGIDTQYF
>TRBJ1-6|-|TRBV9|-|16
TGTGCCAGCAGCGTAGACCCAGGGACCTATAATTCACCCCTCCACTTT
CASSVDPGTYNSPLHF
>TRBJ2-7|-|TRBV7-8|-|16
TGTGCCAGCAGCTTAGCCGGACAGAAGCCCTCCTACGAGCAGTACTTC
CASSLAGQKPSYEQYF
>TRBJ1-2|-|TRBV27|-|12
TGTGCCAGCCGCGGGGGAGTCTATGGCTACACCTTC
CASRGGVYGYTF
>TRBJ2-5|-|TRBV9|TRBD1|13
TGTGCCAGCAACGTTGGACAGGGCGAGACCCAGTACTTC
CASNVGQGETQYF
>TRBJ2-1|-|TRBV3-1/TRBV3-2|TRBD1|18
TGTGCCAGCAGCCCGAGGCAGGGGGCAGGGACCTCCAACAATGAGCAGTTCTTC
CASSPRQGAGTSNNEQFF
>TRBJ2-7|-|TRBV6-5|TRBD2|14
TGTGCCAGCGCTCCGGGACTAATCCTCTACGAGCAGTACTTC
CASAPGLILYEQYF
>TRBJ2-2|-|TRBV10-3|TRBD2|16
TGTGCCATCAGTGAACATAGCGGGAGGGTCACCGGGGAGCTGTTTTTT
CAISEHSGRVTGELFF
>TRBJ2-1|-|TRBV11-2|TRBD1|14
TGTGCCAGCAGCTTCGGGACAGGCGGGAATGAGCAGTTCTTC
CASSFGTGGNEQFF
>TRBJ2-1|-|TRBV6-5|-|15
TGTGCCAGCAGAGTCGGGGGATTGAGAGTCAATGAGCAGTTCTTC
CASRVGGLRVNEQFF
>TRBJ1-5|-|TRBV30|TRBD1|11
TGTGCCTGGAGTCGAAGGGGACAGCAGCATTTT
CAWSRRGQQHF
>TRBJ1-1|-|TRBV30|-|13
TGTGCCTGGATGGCAGAAGTGAACACTGAAGCTTTCTTT
CAWMAEVNTEAFF
>TRBJ1-6|-|TRBV19|-|13
TGTGCCAGTAGTATGCTGCTAAATTCACCCCTCCACTTT
CASSMLLNSPLHF
>TRBJ2-5|-|TRBV11-2|TRBD1|15
TGTGCCAGCAGCTTGGGGGACAGGGATGTGGAGACCCAGTACTTC
CASSLGDRDVETQYF
>TRBJ2-7|-|TRBV10-3|TRBD2|15
TGTGCCATCAGTGAAAGGACTAGCGGATCCTACGAGCAGTACTTC
CAISERTSGSYEQYF
>TRBJ2-7|-|TRBV6-1|-|14
TGTGCCAGCAGTGATGTGCAGGTGGACTACGAGCAGTACTTC
CASSDVQVDYEQYF
>TRBJ2-4|-|TRBV5-1|-|17
TGCGCCAGCAGCTCCGGTTCAGGGGGGATAACAAAAAACATTCAGTACTTC
CASSSGSGGITKNIQYF
>TRBJ1-1|-|TRBV28|-|15
TGTGCCAGCAGTTCCCCCCGGGGGGCGACGGCTGAAGCTTTCTTT
CASSSPRGATAEAFF
>TRBJ2-5|-|TRBV2|-|13
TGTGCCAGCAGCTTCAGACCGGGAGAGACCCAGTACTTC
CASSFRPGETQYF
>TRBJ2-1|-|TRBV7-9|TRBD1|15
TGTGCCAGCAAGGTTCCGGGACAGGGGGTAAATGAGCAGTTCTTC
CASKVPGQGVNEQFF
>TRBJ2-5|-|TRBV5-1|-|13
TGCGCCAGCAGCTTAGGAGGGCTGGAGACCCAGTACTTC
CASSLGGLETQYF